Listed below are T cell receptor beta chains from one sample, sequenced in a study of T cells and Merkel cell carcinoma outcomes. Some clones are missing from TCRdb's copy, which holds only in-frame ones; the method was immunoSEQ multiplex PCR. Of about 19,000 clones listed, about four fifths are singletons. Material for sequencing was tumor tissue from Merkel cell carcinoma. Source of these receptors: a human donor with Merkel cell carcinoma. Both conserved end residues are part of each CDR3. A D gene is named only where the DNA matches it firmly. Not every row has a clone size; where given, it reads once, few, many or a size class.

clone_size	v_call	d_call	j_call	cdr3_nt	cdr3_aa
once	TRBV4-1	TRBD2	TRBJ2-1	TGCGCCAGCAGCCAAGTTCTAGCGGCGTACAATGAGCAGTTCTTC	CASSQVLAAYNEQFF
.	TRBV5-1	.	TRBJ2-7	TGCGCCAGCAGCTCTCAGGCGAAATCCTATGAGCAGTACTTC	CASSSQAKSYEQYF
.	TRBV11-1	TRBD1	TRBJ2-7	TGTGCCAGCAGCCCAAGGGGACAGGCCTACGAGCAGTATTTC	CASSPRGQAYEQYF
.	TRBV27	.	TRBJ1-5	TGTGCCAGCAGTTTCGCGGGGATTAGCAATCAGCCCCAGCATTTT	CASSFAGISNQPQHF
.	TRBV13	TRBD1	TRBJ2-5	TGTGCCAGCAGCCGTCGGACAGGGAGGCCTGAGACCCAGTACTTC	CASSRRTGRPETQYF
.	TRBV25-1	.	TRBJ2-7	TGTGCCAGCGCGTTCACCGGGACGGCGGCCTACGAGCAGTACTTC	CASAFTGTAAYEQYF
.	TRBV4-1	.	TRBJ1-2	TGCGCCAGCAGCCAAGGCCACACGGAAGCGGGTGGCTACACCTTC	CASSQGHTEAGGYTF
.	TRBV7-9	.	TRBJ2-7	TGTGCCAGCAGCTTAGGGAGTGTAGGGGTGGAGCAGTACTTC	CASSLGSVGVEQYF
.	TRBV10-3	.	TRBJ2-7	TGTGCCATCAGTCTTGGTAGCTACGAGCAGTACTTC	CAISLGSYEQYF
.	TRBV27	.	TRBJ2-1	TGTGCCAGCAGAATAGCCGGGACCCTGAGACATGAGCAGTTCTTC	CASRIAGTLRHEQFF
once	TRBV29-1	.	TRBJ2-7	TGCAGCGCCAAAAAGTCCGGGACCCCCTCCTACGAGCAGTACTTC	CSAKKSGTPSYEQYF
.	TRBV9	.	TRBJ1-1	TGTGCCAGCAGCCCCGGGGGACGGACTGAAGCTTTCTTT	CASSPGGRTEAFF
.	TRBV18	TRBD2	TRBJ2-7	TGTGCCAGCTCACCACCTCTCCGCCCTAGCGGGAGAGGTCGGGAGCAGTACTTC	CASSPPLRPSGRGREQYF
.	TRBV7-9	TRBD1	TRBJ1-6	TGTGCCAGCAGCTGGTTGCGGGACAGGTATTCACCCCTCCACTTT	CASSWLRDRYSPLHF
few	TRBV9	.	TRBJ1-3	TGTGCCAGCAGCGTAGGCCCGGGAGACACCATATATTTT	CASSVGPGDTIYF
.	TRBV2	.	TRBJ2-7	TGTGCCAGCAGTGCCGGACTCCGTTCTCAGGACGAGCAGTACTTC	CASSAGLRSQDEQYF
.	TRBV11-2	.	TRBJ1-1	TGTGCCAGCAGCCCCTTTACAGGAAACACTGAAGCTTTCTTT	CASSPFTGNTEAFF
.	TRBV4-1	TRBD2	TRBJ2-7	TGCGCCAGCAGCCAACTTAGCGGGGGATCCTACGAGCAGTACTTC	CASSQLSGGSYEQYF
.	TRBV6-4	.	TRBJ1-1	TGTGCCAGCAGTGTAGAACAGGGAAGTGAAGCTTTCTTT	CASSVEQGSEAFF
.	TRBV28	.	TRBJ1-1	TGTGCCAGCAAGGACACGAACACTGAAGCTTTCTTT	CASKDTNTEAFF
.	TRBV10-3	.	TRBJ2-5	TGTGCCATCAGTGGCAACCAAGAGACCCAGTACTTC	CAISGNQETQYF
once	TRBV5-1	TRBD1	TRBJ2-3	TGCGCCAGCAGCTCCGGACAGGGGCGGGCGGATACGCAGTATTTT	CASSSGQGRADTQYF
.	TRBV21-1	.	TRBJ2-4	TGTGCCAGCAGCAAATGGACAGTAAAAAACATTCAGTACTTC	CASSKWTVKNIQYF
.	TRBV7-9	.	TRBJ1-5	TGTGCCATTTCACCAGGGCCCGATCAGCCCCAGCATTTT	CAISPGPDQPQHF
.	TRBV6-5	.	TRBJ2-7	TGTGCCAGCGCTCCTTATTTAGGAGAGCAGTACTTC	CASAPYLGEQYF
.	TRBV9	.	TRBJ1-1	TGTGCCAGCAGCCCCCGACGGGGGAGGGAGGGGACTGAAGCTTTCTTT	CASSPRRGREGTEAFF
.	TRBV7-8	TRBD2	TRBJ2-7	TGTGCCAGCAGCTTAGACGATCGGGGGGCCTACGAGCAGTACTTC	CASSLDDRGAYEQYF
.	TRBV28	.	TRBJ1-2	TGTGCCAGCAGGCCGAACCTCTATGGCTACACCTTC	CASRPNLYGYTF
.	TRBV9	.	TRBJ1-1	TGTGCCAGCAGCCCACCCTCGACTGAAGCTTTCTTT	CASSPPSTEAFF
.	TRBV4-2	.	TRBJ2-5	TGTGCCAGCAGCCGGTCCCAAGAGACCCAGTACTTC	CASSRSQETQYF
.	TRBV2	.	TRBJ2-3	TGTGCCAGCAGTGAAGCGGTTGGTCTGTGGTCGGCAGATACGCAGTATTTT	CASSEAVGLWSADTQYF
.	TRBV18	.	TRBJ2-1	TGTGCCAGCTCACCACCGATCGGTTACAATGAGCAGTTCTTC	CASSPPIGYNEQFF
.	TRBV5-6	.	TRBJ1-4	TGTGCCAGCAGCTTGAGGGCATTCGGTGAAAAACTGTTTTTT	CASSLRAFGEKLFF
.	TRBV5-6	.	TRBJ1-6	TGTGCCAGCAGCTTGTGGAGCTCGGGTTCACCCCTCCACTTT	CASSLWSSGSPLHF
medium-sized	TRBV19	.	TRBJ1-1	TGTGCCAGTAGTGTGACAGGGAACACTGAAGCTTTCTTT	CASSVTGNTEAFF
.	TRBV30	TRBD1	TRBJ1-2	TGTGCCTGGACCAGGGGGCGCTTCTCGGGGCTCGGCTACACCTTC	CAWTRGRFSGLGYTF
.	TRBV28	TRBD1	TRBJ1-2	TGTGCCAGCAGAGACACAGGGGACAGTACTGGCTACACCTTC	CASRDTGDSTGYTF
.	TRBV9	.	TRBJ2-7	TGTGCCAGCAGCGTAGGGGCCTGGCGGGCCTCCCACGAGCAGTACTTC	CASSVGAWRASHEQYF
.	TRBV29-1	.	TRBJ2-7	TGCAGCGTGACCGGGCAGTTCTACGAGCAGTACTTC	CSVTGQFYEQYF
.	TRBV5-6	.	TRBJ1-2	TGTGCCAGCACCAGAGCCGACTATGGCTACACCTTC	CASTRADYGYTF
once	TRBV6-1	.	TRBJ2-4	TGTGCCAGCAGTGAAAATGGCACGACCAAAAACATTCAGTACTTC	CASSENGTTKNIQYF
.	TRBV10-2	TRBD1	TRBJ1-5	TGCGCCAGCAGTTTCGACAGGGGGAGGCAGCCCCAGCATTTT	CASSFDRGRQPQHF
.	TRBV5-4	.	TRBJ2-3	TGTGCCAGCAGCTTCCGGGGCTGGGTAACAGATACGCAGTATTTT	CASSFRGWVTDTQYF
.	TRBV6-5	.	TRBJ1-2	TGTGCCAGCAGTGACGGATGGGGAGTTGTTGGCTACACCTTC	CASSDGWGVVGYTF
.	TRBV27	TRBD1	TRBJ2-3	TGTGCCAGCGGTAACTTCAGGGGGTACACAGATACGCAGTATTTT	CASGNFRGYTDTQYF
.	TRBV6-1	.	TRBJ2-7	TGTGCCAGCAGTGAGATGGGCCCCGCGTGGGAGCAGTACTTC	CASSEMGPAWEQYF
.	TRBV20-1	.	TRBJ2-7	TGCAGTGCCTACGAGCAGTACTTC	CSAYEQYF
.	TRBV15	.	TRBJ2-1	TGTGCCACCACCAACTTGCTTGAGGGGGGCGGACAGGACGGTGCGGAGTTCTTC	CATTNLLEGGGQDGAEFF
.	TRBV28	.	TRBJ1-1	TGTGCCAGCAGTCTGGGGTTAATGAACACTGAAGCTTTCTTT	CASSLGLMNTEAFF
medium-sized	TRBV5-5	.	TRBJ1-4	TGTGCCAGCAGCTTTGGAGTTCCGCGCGGAGAAAAACTGTTTTTT	CASSFGVPRGEKLFF
.	TRBV7-9	.	TRBJ1-1	TGTGCCAGCAGCTTAGTGTGGCTCAGGGGTACTGAAGCTTTCTTT	CASSLVWLRGTEAFF
.	TRBV5-6	.	TRBJ2-2	TGTGCCAGCAGCTTGGGTTCGAACACCGGGGAGCTGTTTTTT	CASSLGSNTGELFF
few	TRBV7-9	.	TRBJ1-4	TGTGCCAGCAGCTTGCTCGGGCCGACTAATGAAAAACTGTTTTTT	CASSLLGPTNEKLFF